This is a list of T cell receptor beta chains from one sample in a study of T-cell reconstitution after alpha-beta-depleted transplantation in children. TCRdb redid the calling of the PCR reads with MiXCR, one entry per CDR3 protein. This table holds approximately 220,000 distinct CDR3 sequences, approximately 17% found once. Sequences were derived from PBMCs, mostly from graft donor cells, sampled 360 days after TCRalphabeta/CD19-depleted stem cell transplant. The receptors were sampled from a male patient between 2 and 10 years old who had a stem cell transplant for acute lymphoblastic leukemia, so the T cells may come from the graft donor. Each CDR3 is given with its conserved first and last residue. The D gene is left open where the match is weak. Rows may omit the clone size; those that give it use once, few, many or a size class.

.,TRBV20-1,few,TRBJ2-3,TGCAGTGCTAGAGCCATCCACACAGATACGCAGTATTTT,CSARAIHTDTQYF
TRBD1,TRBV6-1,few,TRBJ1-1,TGTGCCAGCATCCGGGACAGGGCGGGCACTGAAGCTTTCTTT,CASIRDRAGTEAFF
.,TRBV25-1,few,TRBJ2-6,TGTGCCAGCAGTGAATCAGGGGTGAGGGCCAACGTCCTGACTTTC,CASSESGVRANVLTF
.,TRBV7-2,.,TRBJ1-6,TGTGCCAGCAGCTTAAATGAGAGGAGTTTCCTCCACTTT,CASSLNERSFLHF
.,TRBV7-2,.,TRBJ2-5,TGTGCCAGCAGCTTAAACCAGCAGGGATCACAAGAGACCCAGTACTTC,CASSLNQQGSQETQYF
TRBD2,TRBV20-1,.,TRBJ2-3,TGCAGTGCTAGAGATGCTCGACGGGGGGGCCTATTGGATACGCAGTATTTT,CSARDARRGGLLDTQYF
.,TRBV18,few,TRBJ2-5,TGTGCCAGCTCACCCCGGGACGAAGAGACCCAGTACTTC,CASSPRDEETQYF
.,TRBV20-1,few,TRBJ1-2,TGCAGTGCTAGAACCGGCTGCTGCTATGGCTACACCTTC,CSARTGCCYGYTF
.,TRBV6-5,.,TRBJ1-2,TGTGCCAGCAGTTATGGGGGTAGTAACTATGGCTACACCTTC,CASSYGGSNYGYTF
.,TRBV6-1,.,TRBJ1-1,TGTGCCAGCAGCCTCAAGCTCGGGGTGGACACTGAAGCTTTCTTT,CASSLKLGVDTEAFF
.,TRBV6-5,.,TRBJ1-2,TGTGCCAGCAGTTACTCCCCGGGCTATGGCTACACCTTC,CASSYSPGYGYTF
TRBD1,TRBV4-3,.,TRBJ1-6,TGCGCCAGCAGCCTCGGACAGGCTATATCACCCCTCCACTTT,CASSLGQAISPLHF
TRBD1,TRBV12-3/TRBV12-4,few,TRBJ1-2,TGTGCCAGCAGCCCCGGACAGGGCAAGGAGTATGGCTACACCTTC,CASSPGQGKEYGYTF
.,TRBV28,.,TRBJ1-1,TGTGCCAGCAGTCTCCGGGGGCCGGGGGGCACTGAAGCTTTCTTT,CASSLRGPGGTEAFF
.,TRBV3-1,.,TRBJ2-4,TGTGCCAGCAGCCAAGGGGCAAGACTAGTTAGGGTGCGGTTGGGACGAAACATTCAGTACTTC,CASSQGARLVRVRLGRNIQYF
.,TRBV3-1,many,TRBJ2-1,TGTGCCAGCAGCCAAGCGGGAGCGTTGAATGAGCAGTTCTTC,CASSQAGALNEQFF
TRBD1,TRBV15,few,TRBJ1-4,TGTGCCACCAGCAGAGAAGGGACCAGGGGGCTTCGAAAACTGTTTTTT,CATSREGTRGLRKLFF
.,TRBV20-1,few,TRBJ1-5,TGCAGTGCTTCACGTGGAATCAATCAGCCCCAGCATTTT,CSASRGINQPQHF
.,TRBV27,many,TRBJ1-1,TGTGCCAGCAGTTTTACAGGGCAGAGCACTGAAGCTTTCTTT,CASSFTGQSTEAFF
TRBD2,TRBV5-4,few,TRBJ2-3,TGTGCCAGCAGCCGGGGACTAGCGGGGACCCATCACTATGATTTT,CASSRGLAGTHHYDF
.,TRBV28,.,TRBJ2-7,TGTGCCAGCAGTTTAAAGTTCCGGGGTCGGGGATTGCATATCTCCTACGAGCAGTACTTC,CASSLKFRGRGLHISYEQYF
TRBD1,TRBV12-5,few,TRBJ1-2,TGTGCTAGTGGAACGGACAGGGATCCCCATGGCTACACCTTC,CASGTDRDPHGYTF
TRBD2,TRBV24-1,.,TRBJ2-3,TGTGCCACCAGTGATTCCCCGGGACTAGCGGGGGCTAGCACAGATACGCAGTATTTT,CATSDSPGLAGASTDTQYF
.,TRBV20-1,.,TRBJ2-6,TGCAGTGCTAGATTGGCAGGGGGGGACTCTGGGGCCAACGTCCTGACTTTC,CSARLAGGDSGANVLTF
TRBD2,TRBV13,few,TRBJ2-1,TGTGCCAGCAGCTCCTCAAGAGGCGGGGGGTCCCGTGGGATTGGTGAGCAGTTCTTC,CASSSSRGGGSRGIGEQFF
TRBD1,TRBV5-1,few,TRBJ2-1,TGCGCCAGCAGCTGGGGGGGGACAGGGTTCAATGAGCAGTTCTTC,CASSWGGTGFNEQFF
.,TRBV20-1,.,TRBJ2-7,TGCAGTGCTAATGGGCAGACCTACGAGCAGTACTTC,CSANGQTYEQYF
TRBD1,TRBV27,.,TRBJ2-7,TGTGCCAGCGGTCTGACAGGGCCCTACGAGCAGTACTTC,CASGLTGPYEQYF
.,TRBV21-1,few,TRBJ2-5,TGTGCCAGCAGCAAAGGGGACAGAGAGATGGGGACCCAGTACTTC,CASSKGDREMGTQYF
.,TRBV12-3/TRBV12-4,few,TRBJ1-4,TGTGCCAGCTCCCTAGGGGGGCGGAATGAAAAACTGTTTTTT,CASSLGGRNEKLFF
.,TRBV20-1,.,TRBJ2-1,TGCAGTGCTACCGGGACTCCCTTTTTTGAGCAGTTCTTC,CSATGTPFFEQFF
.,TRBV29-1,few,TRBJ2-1,TGCAGCGTTGAAGATGGTAGCGGTGAGCAGTTCTTC,CSVEDGSGEQFF
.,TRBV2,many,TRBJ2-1,TGTGCCAGCACGGGTGGCTCCTACAATGAGCAGTTCTTC,CASTGGSYNEQFF
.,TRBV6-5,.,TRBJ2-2,TGTGCCAGCAGATACTTGGAGGACACCGGGGAGCTGTTTTTT,CASRYLEDTGELFF
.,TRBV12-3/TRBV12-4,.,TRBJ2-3,TGTGCCAGCAGTTTCCCTGGGCTGCCGGATACGCAGTATTTT,CASSFPGLPDTQYF
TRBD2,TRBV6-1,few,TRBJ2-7,TGTGCCAGCTCACAACCGGGACTAGCCCCCGTGTACGAGCAGTACTTC,CASSQPGLAPVYEQYF
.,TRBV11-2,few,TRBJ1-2,TGTGCCAGCAGCTTAGTCGCAGGGGACTATGGCTACACCTTC,CASSLVAGDYGYTF
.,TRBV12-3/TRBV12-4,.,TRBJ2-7,TGTGCCAGCAGCACGCCCGGGGGGCAGTCCTACGAGCAGTACTTC,CASSTPGGQSYEQYF
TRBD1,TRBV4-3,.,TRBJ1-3,TGCGCCAGCAGCCAAGAAAGTTTCCGGACAGGGGCGCCCTCTGGAAACACCATATATTTT,CASSQESFRTGAPSGNTIYF
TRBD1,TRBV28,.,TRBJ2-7,TGTGCCAGCAGTTCGGACAGGGTTGAGCAGTACTTC,CASSSDRVEQYF
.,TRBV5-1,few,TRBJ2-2,TGCGCCAGCAGCTTGGAAATTTTTCAGTACCGGGAGCTGTTTTTT,CASSLEIFQYRELFF
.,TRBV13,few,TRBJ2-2,TGTGCCAGCAGCCCCCACGCGGGACTGAACACCGGGGAGCTGTTTTTT,CASSPHAGLNTGELFF
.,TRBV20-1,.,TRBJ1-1,TGCAGTGCTACAGGGCCGAATGAAGCTTTCTTT,CSATGPNEAFF
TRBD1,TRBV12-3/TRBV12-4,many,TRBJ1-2,TGTGCCAGCAGGTCCAGGGACAGAATTTCTAACTATGGCTACACCTTC,CASRSRDRISNYGYTF
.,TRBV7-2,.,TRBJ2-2,TGTGCCAGCAGCTTAGCGGGGTCACGGGGGAACACCGGGGAGCTGTTTTTT,CASSLAGSRGNTGELFF
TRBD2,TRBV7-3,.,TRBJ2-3,TGTGCCAGCAGCCCCAGCGGGGGGGTTGATACGCAGTATTTT,CASSPSGGVDTQYF
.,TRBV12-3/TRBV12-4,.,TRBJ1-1,TGTGCCAGCAGTTTCCAGGGGACCATGAACACTGAAGCTTTCTTT,CASSFQGTMNTEAFF
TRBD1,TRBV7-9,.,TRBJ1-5,TGTGCCAGCAGCGAAGGGACAGACAATCAGCCCCAGCATTTT,CASSEGTDNQPQHF